The source of this T cell receptor (beta chain) is a study of identical twins. Broader study findings: Models underestimated out-of-frame TCR alpha sharing in monozygotic twins. Invariant MAIT and iNKT cells could partly confound zero-insertion analyses.

This clonotype was recorded a few times. Its specificity is unknown. TCRdb itself ran the 5' RACE reads through MiXCR, one entry per CDR3 protein. The data contain about 890,000 distinct CDR3 sequences, about 12% of them singletons. The same data also contributed to another study, on yellow fever vaccine responses in identical twins. That report notes: Twins reportedly showed a vaccine T cell response that seemed partly convergent and partly personalized.

This TCR derives from a woman younger than 30 in good health. Specimen: PBMCs.

The CDR3, as DNA: TGTGCCAGCAGTTCCTTAGCGGGGGGGCCCGCCGGGGAGCTGTTTTTT. Its translation: CASSSLAGGPAGELFF. This chain uses TRBV6-5 with TRBJ2-2; 11 bases agree with TRBD2. The CDR3 is made up of 16 amino acids. With V trimmed by 4 bases and J by 6 bases, 7 bases remained unmatched. Germline assignment: CDR1 MNHEY and CDR2 SVGAGI.